This TCR beta chain was found in a study of shared clonotypes between healthy human individuals. Looking at the study overall: The study enrolled a couple of women and a few men aged 18 to 49. Whole-study findings and limits: Naive subsets generally had larger estimated richness than memory subsets.

V was cut by 3 bases and J by 7 bases, with 18 bases left in between. The V gene's germline CDR1 is MNHEY and CDR2 SMNVEV (reference sequence). The CDR3 is made up of 15 amino acids. Each cell subset's genomic DNA was divided evenly among several immunoSEQ plates. The data were produced by immunoSEQ multiplex PCR, yet TCRdb's version contains in-frame clones alone and is incomplete. The profile shows roughly 2.6 million clones, approximately 94% of them singletons. Note on this clone: What it binds is unknown.

Sequences were obtained from naive CD4+ T cells sorted from blood. The sample's subset: CD45RA+ positively selected. V is TRBV27 and J is TRBJ1-2; TRBD1 is a possible D gene (6 bases). This receptor was identified in a man younger than 35 in good health. The CDR3: CASSLDRLNYGGYTF. The CDR3 DNA reads as TGTGCCAGCAGTTTGGACAGACTTAACTATGGTGGCTACACCTTC.